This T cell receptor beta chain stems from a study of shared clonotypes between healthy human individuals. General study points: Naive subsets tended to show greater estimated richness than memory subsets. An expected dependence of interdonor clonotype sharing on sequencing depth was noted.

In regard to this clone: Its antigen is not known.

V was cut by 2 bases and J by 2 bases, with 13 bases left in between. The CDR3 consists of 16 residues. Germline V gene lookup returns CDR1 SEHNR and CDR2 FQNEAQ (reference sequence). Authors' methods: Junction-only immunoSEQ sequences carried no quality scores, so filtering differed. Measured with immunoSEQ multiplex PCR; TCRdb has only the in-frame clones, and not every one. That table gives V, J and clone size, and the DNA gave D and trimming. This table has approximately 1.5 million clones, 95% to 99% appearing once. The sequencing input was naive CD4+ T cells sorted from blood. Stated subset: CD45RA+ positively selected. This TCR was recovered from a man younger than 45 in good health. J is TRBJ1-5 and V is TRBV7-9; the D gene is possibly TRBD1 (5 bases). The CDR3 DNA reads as TGTGCCAGCAGCTTAATTGGGCAGGGAGGCAATCAGCCCCAGCATTTT. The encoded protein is CASSLIGQGGNQPQHF.